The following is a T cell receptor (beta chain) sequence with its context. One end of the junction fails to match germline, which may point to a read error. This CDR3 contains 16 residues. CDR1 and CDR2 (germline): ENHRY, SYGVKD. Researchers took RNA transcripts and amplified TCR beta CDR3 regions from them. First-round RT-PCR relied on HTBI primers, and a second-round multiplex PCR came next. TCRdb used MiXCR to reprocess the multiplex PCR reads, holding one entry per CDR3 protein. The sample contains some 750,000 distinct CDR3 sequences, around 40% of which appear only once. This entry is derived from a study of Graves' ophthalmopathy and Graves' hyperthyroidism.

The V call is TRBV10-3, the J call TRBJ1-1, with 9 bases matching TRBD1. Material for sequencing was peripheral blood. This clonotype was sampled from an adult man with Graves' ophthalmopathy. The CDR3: CASSHRNRGRGSEAFF. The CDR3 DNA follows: TGTGCCAGCAGTCACCGGAACAGGGGGCGCGGGTCTGAAGCTTTCTTT.